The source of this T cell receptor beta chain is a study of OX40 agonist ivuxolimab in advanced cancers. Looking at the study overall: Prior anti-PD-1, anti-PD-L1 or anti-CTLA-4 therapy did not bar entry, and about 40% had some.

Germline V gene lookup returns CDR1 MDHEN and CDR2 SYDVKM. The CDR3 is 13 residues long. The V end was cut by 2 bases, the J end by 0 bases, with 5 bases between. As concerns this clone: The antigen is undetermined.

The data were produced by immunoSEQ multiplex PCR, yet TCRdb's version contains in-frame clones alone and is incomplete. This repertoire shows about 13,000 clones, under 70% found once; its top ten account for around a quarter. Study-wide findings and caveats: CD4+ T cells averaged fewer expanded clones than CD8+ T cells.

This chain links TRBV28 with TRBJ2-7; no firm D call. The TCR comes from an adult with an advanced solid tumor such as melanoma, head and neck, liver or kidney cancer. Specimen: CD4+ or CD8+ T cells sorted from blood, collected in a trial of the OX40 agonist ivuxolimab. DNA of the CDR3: TGTGCCAGCAGTTTAACTCTCTCCTACGAGCAGTACTTC. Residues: CASSLTLSYEQYF.